This record covers a single T cell receptor beta chain. This clonotype was found many times. Its specific antigen is unknown. Base quality data are lacking; no much larger clone is found one base away. Sequencing was carried out with an Illumina HiSeq 2500. Quantitative 5'-RACE with molecular barcodes was used to prepare TCR beta libraries. The original methods were these. A new computational method based on a probabilistic model of VDJ rearrangement was used to identify disease-linked TCR variants. Using fastp at Q25 and MiXCR, TCRdb reprocessed the public reads and kept productive beta chains. Every entry covers one CDR3 protein and lists the most common genes and DNA from its rows. These V and J calls are TCRdb output, not the study's own analysis. This sample is represented by 39,000 or so distinct CDR3 sequences; less than 4% of them were singletons. Approximately 2.9% of the sample is held by the ten biggest clonotypes.

The sample originates from a study of CD8 T cells in ankylosing spondylitis (dated 2017 in TCRdb). For context, the study as a whole: The study profiled T cell receptor beta repertoires in healthy donors and ankylosing spondylitis patients to find disease-linked TCR variants. Peripheral blood was sampled, and synovial fluid was also collected from ankylosing spondylitis patients. The full study cohort was made up of about two dozen ankylosing spondylitis patients and about a hundred healthy donors.

The investigation overall reported the following: The disease-linked clones had a CD8+ phenotype and were found at relatively low frequencies in peripheral blood. Some motif variants were previously reported in synovial fluid and blood of reactive arthritis patients, suggesting common disease-initiation mechanisms. Blood from ankylosing spondylitis patients appeared to be characterized by a TCR beta motif made up of fewer than ten highly homologous amino acid variants. According to the report, matched synovial fluid samples from ankylosing spondylitis patients were significantly enriched for the disease-linked clones.

The clonotype originates from a male donor with ankylosing spondylitis or in good health (not recorded which). The specimen sequenced was blood, either unsorted or a sorted T cell fraction (not recorded which).

CDR3 protein: CASSVWDRGSGSYNEQFF. The bases read TGTGCCAGCAGCGTATGGGACAGGGGAAGTGGCTCCTACAATGAGCAGTTCTTC. The chain was built from TRBV9 and TRBJ2-1, and TRBD1 aligns with 10 junction nucleotides. CDR1 SGDLS and CDR2 YYNGEE are derived from the germline V gene. V trim: 1 base; J trim: 0 bases; unmatched bases: 7. CDR3 length: 18 amino acids, cysteine to phenylalanine. The only DNA kept is the CDR3, 54 bases in frame from the first base. The CDR3, completed at both ends by the reference TRBV9 and TRBJ2-1 genes, gives the full variable domain DSGVTQTPKHLITATGQRVTLRCSPRSGDLSVYWYQQSLDQGLQFLIQYYNGEERAKGNILERFSAQQFPDLHSELNLSSLELGDSALYFCASSVWDRGSGSYNEQFFGPGTRLTVL.